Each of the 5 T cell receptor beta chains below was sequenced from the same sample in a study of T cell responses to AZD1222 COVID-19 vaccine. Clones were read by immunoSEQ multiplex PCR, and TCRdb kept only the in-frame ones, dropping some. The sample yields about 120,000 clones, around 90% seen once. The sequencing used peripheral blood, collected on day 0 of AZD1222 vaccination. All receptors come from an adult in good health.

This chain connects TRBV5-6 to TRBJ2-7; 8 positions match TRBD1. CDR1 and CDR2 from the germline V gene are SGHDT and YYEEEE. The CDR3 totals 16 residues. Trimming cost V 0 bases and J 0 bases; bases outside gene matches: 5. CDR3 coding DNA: TGTGCCAGCAGCTTGGTGTGGGACAGGAGCTCCTACGAGCAGTACTTC. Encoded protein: CASSLVWDRSSYEQYF.

The CDR3 is CASSFGGSAGANVLTF. As DNA, the CDR3 is TGCGCCAGCAGTTTCGGCGGATCCGCTGGGGCCAACGTCCTGACTTTC. The chain joins TRBV5-1 to TRBJ2-6; the D is unclear. The CDR3 length is 16 residues. The germline V and J ends were trimmed by 5 bases and 2 bases, with 14 bases remaining between them. Germline CDR1 is SGHRS and CDR2 is YFSETQ.

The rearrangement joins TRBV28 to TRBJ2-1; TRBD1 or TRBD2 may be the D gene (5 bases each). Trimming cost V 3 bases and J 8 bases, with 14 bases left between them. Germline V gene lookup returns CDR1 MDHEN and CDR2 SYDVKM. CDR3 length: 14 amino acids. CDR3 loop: CASSFPGPQDEQFF. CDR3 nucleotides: TGTGCCAGCAGTTTTCCGGGACCCCAGGATGAGCAGTTCTTC.

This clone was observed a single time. DNA of the CDR3: TGCGCCAGCAGCCAAGATCCTTTCTCCAGGGGTGAAGATGGCTACACCTTC. This codes for CASSQDPFSRGEDGYTF. This rearrangement joins TRBV4-3 to TRBJ1-2; D may be TRBD1 (6 bases). Germline CDR1 is LGHNA and CDR2 is YSLEER. The ends were cut back, 0 bases at V and 6 bases at J, with 20 bases in the middle. The CDR3 totals 17 residues.

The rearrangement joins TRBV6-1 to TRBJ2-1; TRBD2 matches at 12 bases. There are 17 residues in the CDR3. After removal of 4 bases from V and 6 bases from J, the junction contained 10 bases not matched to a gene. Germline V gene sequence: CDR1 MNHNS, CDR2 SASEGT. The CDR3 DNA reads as TGTGCCAGCAGTGGTCGGTGGGGGACTAGCGGGTTCAATGAGCAGTTCTTC. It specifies CASSGRWGTSGFNEQFF.